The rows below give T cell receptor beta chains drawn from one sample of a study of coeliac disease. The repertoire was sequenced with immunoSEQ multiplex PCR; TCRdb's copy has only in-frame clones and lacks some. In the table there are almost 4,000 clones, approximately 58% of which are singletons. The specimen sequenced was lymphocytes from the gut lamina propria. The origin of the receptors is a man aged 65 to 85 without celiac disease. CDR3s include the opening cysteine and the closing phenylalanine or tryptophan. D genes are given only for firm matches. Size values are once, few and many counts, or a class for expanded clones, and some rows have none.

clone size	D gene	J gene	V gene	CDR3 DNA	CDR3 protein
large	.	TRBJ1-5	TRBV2	TGTGCCAGCAGAGGAGGGGCGCTTGGGCCCCAGCATTTT	CASRGGALGPQHF
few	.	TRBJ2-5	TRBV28	TGTGCCAGCAGTTTAGGGACTCGGGGCCAAGAGACCCAGTACTTC	CASSLGTRGQETQYF
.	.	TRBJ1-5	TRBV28	TGTGCCAGCAGTTTAAGTCGGTTCGGTCAGCCCCAGCATTTT	CASSLSRFGQPQHF
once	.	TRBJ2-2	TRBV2	TGTGCCAGCAGCCAGGAGAACACCGGGGAGCTGTTTTTT	CASSQENTGELFF
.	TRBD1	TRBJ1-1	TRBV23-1	TGCGCCAGCAGTAGACAGGGGGTTGAGAACACTGAAGCTTTCTTT	CASSRQGVENTEAFF
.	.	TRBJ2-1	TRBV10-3	TGTGCCATCAGATCCGGGACAACTGTTGATGAGCAGTTCTTC	CAIRSGTTVDEQFF
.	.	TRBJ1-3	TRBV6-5	TGTGCCAGCAGTTACTCGAGGGGGACGCCTGGAAACACCATATATTTT	CASSYSRGTPGNTIYF
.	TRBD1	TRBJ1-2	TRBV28	TGTGCCAGCAGTTTCATTGACAGGGGTTATGGCTACACCTTC	CASSFIDRGYGYTF
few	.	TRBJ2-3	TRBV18	TGTGCCAGCTCACCACCAGAGGGCTTGAGCACAGATACGCAGTATTTT	CASSPPEGLSTDTQYF
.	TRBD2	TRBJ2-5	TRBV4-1	TGCGCCAGCAGCCAGATAGCGGGGGGGCGCCAGACCCAGTACTTC	CASSQIAGGRQTQYF
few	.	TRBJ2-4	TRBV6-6	TGTGCCAGCAGCGATGGGGGCTTCAAAAACATTCAGTACTTC	CASSDGGFKNIQYF
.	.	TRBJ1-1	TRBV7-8	TGTGCCAGCAGCTTAGACGGTACAGGGAACACTGAAGCTTTCTTT	CASSLDGTGNTEAFF
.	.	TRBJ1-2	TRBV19	TGTGCCAGTAGGGGGGCTGTCCAGAACTATGGCTACACCTTC	CASRGAVQNYGYTF
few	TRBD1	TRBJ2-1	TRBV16	TGTGCCAGCAGCCAATCCTGGGGGACAGGGGGAAATGAGCAGTTCTTC	CASSQSWGTGGNEQFF
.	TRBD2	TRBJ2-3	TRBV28	TGTGCCAGCAGTTTAGCTAGCGGGGGAGACCGTTCGCAGTATTTT	CASSLASGGDRSQYF